Following are 25 T cell receptor beta chains from one sample sequenced in a study of technical replicates of blood from a handful of donors. The data were produced by immunoSEQ multiplex PCR, yet TCRdb's version contains in-frame clones alone and is incomplete. The table lists tens of thousands of clones, over 90% of them singletons. The source material was T cells isolated from PBMCs. The receptors stem from a human donor in good health.

The chain recombines TRBV27 with TRBJ2-3; D remains ambiguous. Deletions cut 0 bases from V and 1 base from J, with 8 bases between. The CDR3 sequence is 15 residues long. Germline V gene sequence: CDR1 MNHEY, CDR2 SMNVEV (reference sequence). CDR3 sequence reads: CASSLSAHRTDTQYF. The CDR3, as DNA: TGTGCCAGCAGTTTATCGGCACACCGCACAGATACGCAGTATTTT.

The chain has TRBV28 and TRBJ1-2; D ambiguous. The CDR3 extends over 12 amino acids. CDR1 and CDR2 from the germline V gene are MDHEN and SYDVKM. V gave up 8 bases and J gave up 4 bases, with 11 bases separating them. CDR3 sequence: CASVSEGYGYTF. The CDR3 DNA reads as TGTGCCAGCGTCTCAGAGGGCTATGGCTACACCTTC.

This rearrangement joins TRBV6-1 to TRBJ2-7; possibly TRBD1 for D (6 bases). Germline lookup yields CDR1 MNHNS and CDR2 SASEGT. The CDR3 runs to 15 residues. The ends were cut back, 5 bases at V and 2 bases at J, with 16 bases in the middle. The chain's CDR3 is CASSPTQGIAYEQYF. The DNA of the CDR3 is TGTGCCAGCAGTCCCACCCAGGGGATAGCCTACGAGCAGTACTTC.

The genes are TRBV6-5 and TRBJ2-3, with unresolved D. From germline, CDR1 is MNHEY and CDR2 SVGAGI. The V end lost 1 base, the J end lost 0 bases, and 11 bases lay between the germline ends. This CDR3 comprises 16 residues. In DNA, the CDR3 is TGTGCCAGCAGTTACTTTGGTAGAACTAGCACAGATACGCAGTATTTT. Its translation is CASSYFGRTSTDTQYF.

V is TRBV25-1 and J is TRBJ1-2; D not certain. The V gene lost 4 bases and the J gene lost 6 bases, with 18 bases spanning the gap. Germline CDR1 MGHDK, CDR2 SYGVNS. This CDR3 spans 15 amino acids. The DNA of the CDR3 is TGTGCCAGCAGTGGCAGCGGGGTGGCGTATGATGGCTACACCTTC. Its protein is CASSGSGVAYDGYTF.

The chain has TRBV27 and TRBJ2-5, with TRBD2 matching over 12 bases. Losses at the gene ends were 5 bases for V and 5 bases for J; bases not matched to a gene: 6. The germline V gene encodes CDR1 MNHEY and CDR2 SMNVEV (reference sequence). The CDR3 is 15 residues long. This CDR3 is CASSPGTSGLETQYF. The DNA of the CDR3 is TGTGCCAGCAGTCCGGGGACTAGCGGGTTGGAGACCCAGTACTTC.

The chain employs TRBV5-1 and TRBJ2-7; D perhaps matches TRBD2 (5 bases). Trimming took off 4 bases at V and 5 bases at J, with 16 bases between the two ends. CDR3 length: 14 residues. Germline-derived CDR1 and CDR2 are SGHRS and YFSETQ. CDR3 loop: CASSPRHGGDEQYF. The CDR3 DNA reads TGCGCCAGCAGCCCACGACATGGAGGCGACGAGCAGTACTTC.

The chain recombines TRBV19 with TRBJ1-5, with 8 nucleotides matching TRBD1. This CDR3 is built from 13 residues. Germline CDR1 is LNHDA and CDR2 is SQIVND (reference sequence). V was pared by 5 bases and J by 6 bases, with 3 bases of the junction left unmatched. The CDR3 nucleotides are TGTGCCAGTAGTCAGGGGGCTGGTCAGCCCCAGCATTTT. Its protein is CASSQGAGQPQHF.

The chain has TRBV19 and TRBJ2-5, with TRBD2 matching 9 bases. Germline lookup yields CDR1 LNHDA and CDR2 SQIVND (reference sequence). Unmatched junction bases numbered 12, after V lost 11 bases and J lost 2 bases. The CDR3 sequence is 15 residues long. The CDR3 reads CASNGAGGVQETQYF. CDR3 nucleotides: TGTGCCTCCAATGGAGCGGGGGGCGTGCAAGAGACCCAGTACTTC.

The chain combines TRBV6-5 with TRBJ2-1; D not certain. Germline CDR1 is MNHEY and CDR2 is SVGAGI. V lost 0 bases and J lost 12, with 6 bases in between. This CDR3 spans 11 amino acids. CDR3: CASSYSEMQFF. The CDR3 DNA is TGTGCCAGCAGTTACTCAGAGATGCAGTTCTTC.

The table lists this clone with a count of one. The V gene is TRBV7-8, the J gene TRBJ2-2, with D maybe TRBD2 (5 bases). From germline, CDR1 is SGHVS and CDR2 FQNEAQ. The CDR3 sequence is 16 residues long. Trimming pared 6 bases from V and 7 bases from J, leaving 21 bases between. This chain's CDR3 is CASSFRDWFEGGELFF. The CDR3 DNA is TGTGCCAGCAGTTTTCGCGACTGGTTCGAGGGCGGGGAGCTGTTTTTT.

The sample holds one count of this clone. The CDR3 DNA sequence: TGTGCCAGCAGCTGGGAGAGGACTGGAAACACCATATATTTT. Its protein product is CASSWERTGNTIYF. The V and J genes are TRBV5-6 and TRBJ1-3; D gene ambiguous. Germline values: CDR1 SGHDT, CDR2 YYEEEE. The CDR3 runs to 14 residues. V lost 3 bases and J 2 bases, leaving 9 bases between the germline ends.

The sample holds one count of this clone. V and J are TRBV5-1 and TRBJ2-7; TRBD2 aligns across 9 bases. CDR1 and CDR2 (germline): SGHRS, YFSETQ. V lost 0 bases, J lost 2 bases, and 12 bases stayed unmatched. This CDR3 spans 18 amino acids. The CDR3 DNA sequence: TGCGCCAGCAGCTTGGCCGGTATAAGCGGGAGGATCCCCTACGAGCAGTACTTC. Protein product: CASSLAGISGRIPYEQYF.

V is TRBV21-1 and J is TRBJ1-2; the D segment call TRBD1 is taken from the table without a DNA check. TRBV21-1 is assigned pseudogene status. This CDR3 has 16 amino acids. CDR3 amino acids: CAVQTSGAIPHYGYTF. The CDR3 DNA sequence: TGTGCCGTACAAACTTCAGGGGCCATTCCCCACTATGGCTACACCTTC.

This clone was seen once. The chain combines TRBV9 with TRBJ2-7; D may be TRBD2 (6 bases). V was cut by 2 bases and J by 1 base, with 13 bases left in between. The CDR3 spans 15 residues. The V gene's germline CDR1 is SGDLS and CDR2 YYNGEE. The CDR3 DNA follows: TGTGCCAGCAGCGTTCACCCGGGGGAATCCTACGAGCAGTACTTC. Translation: CASSVHPGESYEQYF. Full variable domain (remainder filled in from reference TRBV9 and TRBJ2-7): DSGVTQTPKHLITATGQRVTLRCSPRSGDLSVYWYQQSLDQGLQFLIQYYNGEERAKGNILERFSAQQFPDLHSELNLSSLELGDSALYFCASSVHPGESYEQYFGPGTRLTVT.

This chain links TRBV7-9 with TRBJ2-3; D gene unclear. CDR1 is SEHNR and CDR2 is FQNEAQ in the germline V gene (reference sequence). The ends were cut back, 6 bases at V and 0 bases at J, with 7 bases in the middle. The CDR3 loop spans 13 amino acids. The CDR3 sequence: CASSPGSTDTQYF. The CDR3 coding sequence is TGTGCCAGCAGTCCCGGGAGCACAGATACGCAGTATTTT.

The V and J genes are TRBV28 and TRBJ1-2, with D possibly being TRBD1 (6 bases). V gave up 5 bases and J gave up 5 bases, with 12 bases separating them. CDR1 is MDHEN, CDR2 SYDVKM, per germline. The CDR3 has 13 amino acids. CDR3 DNA sequence: TGTGCCAGCAGTAATCGGGACATGTATGGCTACACCTTC. Amino acid sequence: CASSNRDMYGYTF.

The CDR3 loop is CASSSIPYGYTF. Here the CDR3 DNA reads TGTGCCAGCAGCTCCATCCCCTATGGCTACACCTTC. The V call is TRBV11-3, the J call TRBJ1-2, with D unresolved. V was trimmed by 4 bases and J by 4 bases, leaving 7 bases between them. This CDR3 is 12 amino acids long. Germline CDR1 is SGHNT and CDR2 is YENEEA.

This clone was observed once. The chain employs TRBV6-8 and TRBJ1-4; no firm D call. Trimming cost V 2 bases and J 0 bases, with 10 bases left between them. Germline-derived CDR1 and CDR2 are MNHGY and SAAAGT. CDR3 length: 16 residues. The chain's CDR3 is CASSYRGRATNEKLFF. As DNA, the CDR3 is TGTGCCAGCAGTTACAGAGGGAGAGCAACTAATGAAAAACTGTTTTTT.

The chain recombines TRBV5-6 with TRBJ1-1; 9 positions match TRBD1. This CDR3 contains 13 residues. The ends lost 7 bases at V and 1 base at J; junction bases unmatched: 2. The germline gives CDR1 SGHDT, CDR2 YYEEEE. CDR3 nucleotide sequence: TGTGCCAGCGACAGGGGGTCGAACACTGAAGCTTTCTTT. Translated, it gives CASDRGSNTEAFF. Combining the CDR3 with reference TRBV5-6 and TRBJ1-1 gives the whole variable domain DAGVTQSPTHLIKTRGQQVTLRCSPKSGHDTVSWYQQALGQGPQFIFQYYEEEERQRGNFPDRFSGHQFPNYSSELNVNALLLGDSALYLCASDRGSNTEAFFGQGTRLTVV.

V gene TRBV5-8 combines with J gene TRBJ2-7, with 9 bases lining up with TRBD1. Trimming cost V 1 base and J 0 bases; bases outside gene matches: 2. Germline loops: CDR1 SGHTS, CDR2 YDEGEE. This CDR3 contains 15 residues. CDR3 sequence reads: CASSLRDRASYEQYF. The CDR3 nucleotides read TGTGCCAGCAGCTTGAGGGACAGGGCCTCCTACGAGCAGTACTTC.

The chain links TRBV5-3 to TRBJ2-5; the match to TRBD2 covers 9 bases. TRBV5-3 falls under the ORF class, with uncertain function. V gave up 0 bases and J gave up 2 bases; unmatched junction bases: 11. The CDR3 is made up of 18 amino acids. The CDR3 DNA follows: TGTGCCAGAAGCTTGGCTGCGGGAGGGCCGGTTAGTCAAGAGACCCAGTACTTC. Translation gives CARSLAAGGPVSQETQYF.

The chain recombines TRBV5-1 with TRBJ2-7; possibly TRBD1 for D (7 bases). Germline V CDR1 and CDR2: SGHRS, YFSETQ. V lost 3 bases and J lost 0, with 25 bases in between. The CDR3 spans 19 residues. The CDR3 protein is CASSSYPKQGTLFSYEQYF. The CDR3 region has the DNA TGCGCCAGCAGCTCCTACCCTAAACAGGGGACTTTATTCTCCTACGAGCAGTACTTC.

This rearrangement joins TRBV6-5 to TRBJ1-2; 7 bases are shared with TRBD1. Germline lookup yields CDR1 MNHEY and CDR2 SVGAGI. The trim removed 6 bases at V and 7 bases at J, leaving 11 bases unmatched. The CDR3 is 14 amino acids. CDR3 bases: TGTGCCAGCAGCCGGACAGGAGGTGCCAGTGGCTACACCTTC. Its protein is CASSRTGGASGYTF.

The J gene is TRBJ2-1, the V gene TRBV5-1; 8 nucleotides align to TRBD2. The CDR3 length is 14 residues. V gave up 4 bases and J gave up 5 bases; unmatched junction bases: 5. CDR1 and CDR2 from the germline V gene are SGHRS and YFSETQ. The CDR3 reads CASSISGGDNEQFF. As DNA, the CDR3 is TGCGCCAGCAGCATCAGCGGGGGAGACAATGAGCAGTTCTTC.